The 18 T cell receptor beta chains in this list originate from one sample, sequenced in a study of neurological immune-mediated disorders (dated by TCRdb to the late 2010s). The time point label on this specimen signifies: longitudinal time-point 1 (baseline). Libraries were constructed by 5' RACE. Sequencing used an Illumina HiSeq 2500. Clones were called with MiXCR by TCRdb after fastp trimmed the public reads at Q25, and only in-frame beta chains were retained. CDR3 protein sequences are deduplicated, and each keeps its most common genes and DNA. The sample profile shows 70,000 to 75,000 distinct CDR3 sequences; around 15% of them were found once. The leading ten clones occupy 4.6% of the sample. The specimen sequenced was PBMCs. All receptors derive from a female donor with HTLV-1-associated myelopathy (HAM/TSP).

In this sample, this clonotype turned up many times. V gene TRBV10-3 combines with J gene TRBJ2-1; 8 positions agree with TRBD2. Germline loops: CDR1 ENHRY, CDR2 SYGVKD. Trimming removed 0 bases from V and 6 bases from J; junction bases left unmatched: 1. The CDR3 totals 14 residues. The CDR3 is CAISESRGANEQFF. Written as DNA, the CDR3 is TGTGCCATCAGTGAGTCGCGGGGGGCCAATGAGCAGTTCTTC.

Many counts were recorded for this clonotype. V gene TRBV3-1 combines with J gene TRBJ2-1; D not certain. Trimming cost V 1 base and J 9 bases, with 10 bases left between them. The length of the CDR3 is 13 residues. The germline gives CDR1 LGHDT, CDR2 YNNKEL (reference sequence). The CDR3 region is CASSQGRLSEQFF. CDR3 nucleotides: TGTGCCAGCAGCCAAGGCCGACTTTCTGAGCAGTTCTTC.

This clonotype was detected many times. V and J are TRBV12-3 or TRBV12-4 and TRBJ2-7; D is ambiguous. The CDR3 runs to 13 residues. Trimming removed 6 bases from V and 2 bases from J, with 11 bases in between. This chain's CDR3 is CASSHIGTYEQYF. DNA for the CDR3: TGTGCCAGCAGCCATATCGGAACCTACGAGCAGTACTTC.

This clonotype was recorded at least ten times. The chain combines TRBV2 with TRBJ2-7; 8 nucleotides line up with TRBD1. J gave up 6 bases and V 6 bases, and 4 bases lay outside the gene matches. The length of the CDR3 is 12 residues. In germline, CDR1 is SNHLY, CDR2 FYNNEI. The DNA of the CDR3 is TGTGCCAGCAGCCCGACAGGGGCCGAGCAGTACTTC. Encoded protein: CASSPTGAEQYF.

There are many counts of this clonotype. This chain uses TRBV20-1 with TRBJ2-7; 7 bases align to TRBD1. V lost 3 bases to trimming and J lost 3 bases; unmatched junction nucleotides: 8. Germline loops: CDR1 DFQATT, CDR2 SNEGSKA (reference sequence). The CDR3 runs 14 residues. The CDR3 protein is CSASVTGRGYEQYF. The CDR3 coding sequence is TGCAGTGCTAGTGTGACAGGGCGCGGCTACGAGCAGTACTTC.

This clonotype was recorded many times. The rearrangement uses TRBV11-2 and TRBJ2-3; maybe TRBD2 (6 bases). V lost 0 bases and J lost 2, with 6 bases in between. CDR1 SGHAT and CDR2 FQNNGV come from the germline V gene. The CDR3 loop spans 14 amino acids. CDR3 in DNA: TGTGCCAGCAGCTTAGAGGACTACACAGATACGCAGTATTTT. Its protein product is CASSLEDYTDTQYF.

At least ten counts were recorded for this clonotype. V usage is TRBV12-3 or TRBV12-4 and J usage is TRBJ2-7; D gene unclear. Trimming took 4 bases from V and 0 from J, leaving 16 bases between them. There are 16 residues in the CDR3. DNA for the CDR3: TGTGCCAGCAGTTCCATCACCGGGTATGACTCCTACGAGCAGTACTTC. This gives the protein CASSSITGYDSYEQYF.

This clonotype was counted at least ten times. V and J are TRBV7-9 and TRBJ2-7; D not resolved. Germline V gene sequence: CDR1 SEHNR, CDR2 FQNEAQ (reference sequence). The CDR3 totals 12 residues. The V gene lost 2 bases and the J gene lost 7 bases, with 9 bases spanning the gap. This CDR3 reads CASSLPLREQYF. DNA for the CDR3: TGTGCCAGCAGCTTACCCCTGAGGGAGCAGTACTTC. Complete variable domain (other parts from reference TRBV7-9 and TRBJ2-7): DTGVSQNPRHKITKRGQNVTFRCDPISEHNRLYWYRQTLGQGPEFLTYFQNEAQLEKSRLLSDRFSAERPKGSFSTLEIQRTEQGDSAMYLCASSLPLREQYFGPGTRLTVT.

This clonotype was counted ten times or more. The rearrangement joins TRBV7-9 to TRBJ2-1; D is undetermined. The germline V gene encodes CDR1 SEHNR and CDR2 FQNEAQ (reference sequence). The CDR3 length is 14 residues. V gave up 5 bases and J gave up 5 bases, with 13 bases separating them. CDR3 sequence reads: CASSRPFGDNEQFF. The CDR3 bases are TGTGCCAGCAGCCGCCCTTTCGGCGACAATGAGCAGTTCTTC.

This clonotype was recorded at least ten times. The V and J genes are TRBV9 and TRBJ2-1; TRBD1 matches 8 bases. This CDR3 has 15 amino acids. Germline-derived CDR1 and CDR2 are SGDLS and YYNGEE. J lost 7 bases, V lost 1 base, and 7 bases had no gene match. The chain's CDR3 is CASSVRTGNTNEQFF. The CDR3 region has the DNA TGTGCCAGCAGCGTAAGGACAGGGAATACGAATGAGCAGTTCTTC. The full variable domain, rest sourced from reference TRBV9 and TRBJ2-1, is DSGVTQTPKHLITATGQRVTLRCSPRSGDLSVYWYQQSLDQGLQFLIQYYNGEERAKGNILERFSAQQFPDLHSELNLSSLELGDSALYFCASSVRTGNTNEQFFGPGTRLTVL.

This clonotype was counted ten times or more. The chain combines TRBV5-1 with TRBJ2-3; TRBD2 agrees at 7 bases. From germline, CDR1 is SGHRS and CDR2 YFSETQ. V shed 2 bases, J shed 2 bases, and the junction held 5 bases outside the gene matches. This CDR3 comprises 15 residues. In DNA, the CDR3 is TGCGCCAGCAGCTTATCCGGGACTAACACAGATACGCAGTATTTT. Amino acids: CASSLSGTNTDTQYF. Drawing the rest from reference TRBV5-1 and TRBJ2-3, the complete variable domain is KAGVTQTPRYLIKTRGQQVTLSCSPISGHRSVSWYQQTPGQGLQFLFEYFSETQRNKGNFPGRFSGRQFSNSRSEMNVSTLELGDSALYLCASSLSGTNTDTQYFGPGTRLTVL.

This clonotype appeared many times. The chain has TRBV3-1 and TRBJ2-7; D not resolved. Germline CDR1 LGHDT, CDR2 YNNKEL (reference sequence). V was cut by 3 bases and J by 2 bases, with 11 bases left in between. This CDR3 is built from 14 residues. The CDR3 nucleotides are TGTGCCAGCAGCCATCATGGACGGACCTACGAGCAGTACTTC. As protein: CASSHHGRTYEQYF.

This clonotype occurred many times. The V call is TRBV5-1, the J call TRBJ2-3, with D uncertain. Germline V gene data show CDR1 as SGHRS and CDR2 as YFSETQ. V dropped 0 bases and J dropped 1 base, with 6 bases sitting between them. The CDR3 runs to 14 residues. The CDR3 here is CASSLVAGTDTQYF. The CDR3 DNA reads TGCGCCAGCAGCTTGGTGGCGGGCACAGATACGCAGTATTTT.

About this clonotype: This may stem from a read error, because a much larger clone lies one nucleotide away. The chain has TRBV5-1 and TRBJ2-7; 9 bases map to TRBD1. Looked up from germline, CDR1 is SGHRS and CDR2 is YFSETQ. J lost 3 bases, V lost 4 bases, and 5 bases had no gene match. CDR3 length equals 14 residues. As DNA, the CDR3 is TGCGCCAGCAGCATATGGACAGGGGACTACGAGCAGTACTTC. Residues: CASSIWTGDYEQYF.

This clonotype was recorded at least ten times. This sequence joins TRBV12-3 or TRBV12-4 and TRBJ2-1, with a tentative D call TRBD1 (6 bases). This CDR3 region has 17 residues. With 6 bases removed from V and 7 bases from J, the gap between germline ends came to 25 bases. The CDR3 is CASRPGIPGQLLNEQFF. In DNA, the CDR3 is TGTGCCAGCAGACCAGGAATCCCGGGACAACTATTGAATGAGCAGTTCTTC.

The chain couples TRBV7-9 to TRBJ2-7; TRBD1 matches 8 bases. The CDR3 covers 16 residues. V shed 5 bases, J shed 4 bases, and the junction held 13 bases outside the gene matches. Germline CDR1 reads SEHNR; CDR2 reads FQNEAQ (reference sequence). The CDR3 DNA reads TGTGCCAGCAGCCCCTACTCAGGGGGCGCCTTTTACGAGCAGTACTTC. Translation: CASSPYSGGAFYEQYF.

In its sample, this clonotype was seen many times. V gene TRBV5-1 combines with J gene TRBJ1-1; the match to TRBD1 covers 7 bases. V lost 0 bases to trimming and J lost 11 bases; unmatched junction nucleotides: 10. This CDR3 spans 14 amino acids. The V gene's germline CDR1 is SGHRS and CDR2 YFSETQ. The CDR3 spells CASSLVPRGESAFF. CDR3 coding DNA: TGCGCCAGCAGCTTGGTTCCCAGGGGGGAATCTGCTTTCTTT.

This clonotype was detected many times. The V gene is TRBV12-3 or TRBV12-4, the J gene TRBJ2-1; possible D gene TRBD2, 6 bases. Trimming took off 1 base at V and 4 bases at J, with 11 bases between the two ends. This CDR3 comprises 15 residues. The CDR3 is CASSLVGGDYNEQFF. The CDR3 DNA reads as TGTGCCAGCAGTTTAGTCGGGGGAGATTACAATGAGCAGTTCTTC.